This is a list of T cell receptor beta chains from one sample in a study of Ad26.COV2.S vaccination and SARS-CoV-2 variants. This table comes from immunoSEQ multiplex PCR, and its TCRdb copy is limited to in-frame clones, with some not included. In the table there are around 100,000 clones, roughly 85% of which are singletons. The input for sequencing was peripheral blood, taken after recovery from COVID-19. The receptors stem from a human donor who had recovered from COVID-19. Both conserved end residues are part of each CDR3. D genes are given only for firm matches. Only part of the rows carry a size: once, few, many, or a class if the clone is expanded.

CDR3 DNA: TGTGCCAGCAGGTTACAGACACCTATCTCCTACGAGCAGTACTTC; CDR3 protein: CASRLQTPISYEQYF; J gene: TRBJ2-7; D gene: .; clone size: .; V gene: TRBV6-5
CDR3 DNA: TGTGCCAGCAGCTTCGAACGCTACGAGCAGTACTTC; CDR3 protein: CASSFERYEQYF; J gene: TRBJ2-7; D gene: .; clone size: .; V gene: TRBV12-3/TRBV12-4
CDR3 DNA: TGCGCCAGCAGCTTGCGAGTTGTCGGCTTGAACACTGAAGCTTTCTTT; CDR3 protein: CASSLRVVGLNTEAFF; J gene: TRBJ1-1; D gene: .; clone size: few; V gene: TRBV5-1
CDR3 DNA: TGTGCCAGCAGTGTTCAGGGGGCTGGCGAGCAGTACTTC; CDR3 protein: CASSVQGAGEQYF; J gene: TRBJ2-7; D gene: TRBD1; clone size: .; V gene: TRBV25-1
CDR3 DNA: TGTGCCAGCTCCCTAAAGGGGCAGGACACAGATACGCAGTATTTT; CDR3 protein: CASSLKGQDTDTQYF; J gene: TRBJ2-3; D gene: .; clone size: .; V gene: TRBV18
CDR3 DNA: TGTGCCAGCAGCTTAACGCTCCCAGATACGCAGTATTTT; CDR3 protein: CASSLTLPDTQYF; J gene: TRBJ2-3; D gene: .; clone size: .; V gene: TRBV7-3
CDR3 DNA: TGTGCCAGCAGTTTTCTCGGACTTGAGCAGTTCTTC; CDR3 protein: CASSFLGLEQFF; J gene: TRBJ2-1; D gene: .; clone size: .; V gene: TRBV12-3/TRBV12-4
CDR3 DNA: TGCAGCGTTGAGGCAGGAGACAATCAGCCCCAGCATTTT; CDR3 protein: CSVEAGDNQPQHF; J gene: TRBJ1-5; D gene: .; clone size: few; V gene: TRBV29-1
CDR3 DNA: TGTGCCAGCTCACCAAGGACCTCAGATACGCAGTATTTT; CDR3 protein: CASSPRTSDTQYF; J gene: TRBJ2-3; D gene: .; clone size: .; V gene: TRBV18
CDR3 DNA: TGTGCCAGCAGCTTAGAAGTTTGGCAGGGGGCTCCCTCTGGGGCCAACGTCCTGACTTTC; CDR3 protein: CASSLEVWQGAPSGANVLTF; J gene: TRBJ2-6; D gene: TRBD1; clone size: .; V gene: TRBV7-8
CDR3 DNA: TGTGCCAGCTCACACGAGGCAGGGAGAGAGACCCAGTACTTC; CDR3 protein: CASSHEAGRETQYF; J gene: TRBJ2-5; D gene: .; clone size: .; V gene: TRBV18
CDR3 DNA: TGTGCCAGTAGGCCCCTAGCGGGCGGGAACACCGGGGAGCTGTTTTTT; CDR3 protein: CASRPLAGGNTGELFF; J gene: TRBJ2-2; D gene: TRBD2; clone size: once; V gene: TRBV19
CDR3 DNA: TGTGCCAGTAGTAGGGTTCCCAATGAGCAGTTCTTC; CDR3 protein: CASSRVPNEQFF; J gene: TRBJ2-1; D gene: .; clone size: .; V gene: TRBV19
CDR3 DNA: TGTGCCAGCAGCGACTGGCGGGGATACACCGGGGAGCTGTTTTTT; CDR3 protein: CASSDWRGYTGELFF; J gene: TRBJ2-2; D gene: .; clone size: few; V gene: TRBV5-6
CDR3 DNA: TGTGCCATCAGTGAGTCAGGGACAGTCGCTGGAAACACCATATATTTT; CDR3 protein: CAISESGTVAGNTIYF; J gene: TRBJ1-3; D gene: TRBD1; clone size: .; V gene: TRBV10-3
CDR3 DNA: TGTGCCACCGCACGGGGACAGAATATCTACGAGCAGTACTTC; CDR3 protein: CATARGQNIYEQYF; J gene: TRBJ2-7; D gene: TRBD1; clone size: .; V gene: TRBV19
CDR3 DNA: TGTGCCAGCAGCTTAAGTGGGTACAGGGGAATGAACACTGAAGCTTTCTTT; CDR3 protein: CASSLSGYRGMNTEAFF; J gene: TRBJ1-1; D gene: TRBD1; clone size: .; V gene: TRBV7-8
CDR3 DNA: TGCGCCAGCAGCCAAGAGCCGTACACCGGGGAGCTGTTTTTT; CDR3 protein: CASSQEPYTGELFF; J gene: TRBJ2-2; D gene: .; clone size: .; V gene: TRBV4-3
CDR3 DNA: TGTGCCAGCGGACATACTAATGAAAAACTGTTTTTT; CDR3 protein: CASGHTNEKLFF; J gene: TRBJ1-4; D gene: .; clone size: .; V gene: TRBV28
CDR3 DNA: TGTGCCAGCAGCTCCTCTCCGACTAGCGGGAGGCCCACTGTCTATGAGCAGTTCTTC; CDR3 protein: CASSSSPTSGRPTVYEQFF; J gene: TRBJ2-1; D gene: TRBD2; clone size: .; V gene: TRBV7-9
CDR3 DNA: TGTGCCAGCAGTTTCGACAGGGGATTTGGCTACACCTTC; CDR3 protein: CASSFDRGFGYTF; J gene: TRBJ1-2; D gene: TRBD1; clone size: .; V gene: TRBV28
CDR3 DNA: TGTGCCAGCAGCCCCCAGGGTGCTGAAGCTTTCTTT; CDR3 protein: CASSPQGAEAFF; J gene: TRBJ1-1; D gene: .; clone size: .; V gene: TRBV7-9
CDR3 DNA: TGTGCCAGCAGCTTAAGGGCTAGCGGGATCCCCTACAATGAGCAGTTCTTC; CDR3 protein: CASSLRASGIPYNEQFF; J gene: TRBJ2-1; D gene: TRBD2; clone size: .; V gene: TRBV7-3
CDR3 DNA: TGTGCCAGCAGTGAAAAATTAACAGCCTCCTACGAGCAGTACTTC; CDR3 protein: CASSEKLTASYEQYF; J gene: TRBJ2-7; D gene: .; clone size: .; V gene: TRBV2
CDR3 DNA: TGTGCCAGTAGTCCGAGGGCTGGCGCCTACGAGCAGTACTTC; CDR3 protein: CASSPRAGAYEQYF; J gene: TRBJ2-7; D gene: .; clone size: .; V gene: TRBV19
CDR3 DNA: TGTGCCACCAGTGGGCCCGGCAGGGACCGTGCCAGCTCCTACGAGCAGTACTTC; CDR3 protein: CATSGPGRDRASSYEQYF; J gene: TRBJ2-7; D gene: .; clone size: .; V gene: TRBV24-1
CDR3 DNA: TGTGCCAGCAGCGTAGGCGGGGCCTCCTCCTACGAGCAGTACTTC; CDR3 protein: CASSVGGASSYEQYF; J gene: TRBJ2-7; D gene: .; clone size: .; V gene: TRBV9
CDR3 DNA: TGTGCCAGCAGCCAACGGGACAGAAAAAACATTCAGTACTTC; CDR3 protein: CASSQRDRKNIQYF; J gene: TRBJ2-4; D gene: TRBD1; clone size: .; V gene: TRBV3-1/TRBV3-2
CDR3 DNA: TGCACCAGCAGCCAACGACCCACGTATAACCTCTCCTACAATGAGCAGTTCTTC; CDR3 protein: CTSSQRPTYNLSYNEQFF; J gene: TRBJ2-1; D gene: .; clone size: .; V gene: TRBV1
CDR3 DNA: TGTGCCAGCAGCGTCACTGAAGCTTTCTTT; CDR3 protein: CASSVTEAFF; J gene: TRBJ1-1; D gene: .; clone size: .; V gene: TRBV13
CDR3 DNA: TGTGCCAGCAGCTTAGACGCAGGGGCGGAATCTAACTATGGCTACACCTTC; CDR3 protein: CASSLDAGAESNYGYTF; J gene: TRBJ1-2; D gene: .; clone size: once; V gene: TRBV11-2
CDR3 DNA: TGTGCCAGCAGCCAAGGATCTTTGCCCCGACCTCCCCTTTACAATGAGCAGTTCTTC; CDR3 protein: CASSQGSLPRPPLYNEQFF; J gene: TRBJ2-1; D gene: .; clone size: .; V gene: TRBV3-1/TRBV3-2
CDR3 DNA: TGTGCCAGCAGCTTGCGACTTTCTGGGGCCAACGTCCTGACTTTC; CDR3 protein: CASSLRLSGANVLTF; J gene: TRBJ2-6; D gene: .; clone size: .; V gene: TRBV11-3
CDR3 DNA: TGTGCCAGCAGCTTGACATTATCCGGCGGAGGGGAAGAGACCCAGTACTTC; CDR3 protein: CASSLTLSGGGEETQYF; J gene: TRBJ2-5; D gene: .; clone size: .; V gene: TRBV5-6
CDR3 DNA: TGCGCCAGCAGCCAAGGAAGCGGGAGTGGGTCCGGGGAGCTGTTTTTT; CDR3 protein: CASSQGSGSGSGELFF; J gene: TRBJ2-2; D gene: TRBD2; clone size: .; V gene: TRBV4-3